The 20 T cell receptor beta chains presented below share a single source sample, sequenced in a study of blood T cell repertoires in COVID-19. Assay used: immunoSEQ multiplex PCR; TCRdb lists only in-frame clones, some missing. The data hold almost 200,000 clones, with 86% observed a single time. Sequenced material: peripheral blood. Receptors originate from an older woman with acute or convalescent COVID-19.

A single count supports this clone. The gene calls are TRBV3-1 (or the pseudogene TRBV3-2) and TRBJ2-2, with D possibly matching TRBD1 (5 bases). Germline V gene data show CDR1 as LGHDT and CDR2 as YNNKEL (reference sequence). CDR3 length: 18 residues. The V end was cut by 5 bases, the J end by 1 base, with 20 bases between. CDR3 DNA sequence: TGTGCCAGCAGCGTACTGGGGCCCCAGGGCCTGAACACCGGGGAGCTGTTTTTT. It encodes CASSVLGPQGLNTGELFF.

The chain is built from TRBV6-5 and TRBJ2-1, with 11 bases identical to TRBD2. The CDR3 totals 15 residues. V was clipped by 7 bases and J by 4 bases; unmatched bases: 6. Germline V gene data show CDR1 as MNHEY and CDR2 as SVGAGI. The CDR3 DNA reads TGTGCCAGCACGGAGACTAGCGGGATTTACAATGAGCAGTTCTTC. Translating gives CASTETSGIYNEQFF.

This clone was seen a handful of times. The rearrangement links TRBV5-1 to TRBJ1-1, with a weak D call TRBD1 (6 bases). CDR1 is SGHRS and CDR2 is YFSETQ in the germline V gene. Trimming shortened V by 2 bases and J by 1 base, and 18 bases separated the two germline ends. The CDR3 extends over 17 amino acids. Here the CDR3 reads CASSLARGGDRNTEAFF. DNA of the CDR3: TGCGCCAGCAGCTTAGCCAGGGGTGGGGATAGGAACACTGAAGCTTTCTTT.

The rearrangement uses TRBV6-1 and TRBJ2-7, with TRBD1 matching over 9 bases. With V trimmed by 0 bases and J by 2 bases, 2 bases remained unmatched. This CDR3 is built from 15 residues. The germline CDR1 and CDR2 sequences are MNHNS and SASEGT. For the CDR3, the DNA is TGTGCCAGCAGTGAAGCTGGGACAGGGACCTACGAGCAGTACTTC. It translates to CASSEAGTGTYEQYF.

This sequence joins TRBV4-1 and TRBJ2-3; a possible D gene is TRBD2 (5 bases). The CDR3 has 14 amino acids. CDR1 and CDR2 (germline): MGHRA, YSYEKL. Trimming stripped 6 bases from V and 5 bases from J, with 15 bases between. The CDR3 sequence: CASREAVSVDTQYF. In DNA form, the CDR3 reads TGCGCCAGCAGAGAAGCGGTCTCGGTAGATACGCAGTATTTT.

The CDR3 DNA sequence: TGTGCCAGCAGCTTAAGTGCACTCAACACCGGGGAGCTGTTTTTT. Protein product: CASSLSALNTGELFF. The chain joins TRBV11-3 to TRBJ2-2; D remains unclear. CDR1 is SGHNT and CDR2 is YENEEA in the germline V gene. V gave up 2 bases and J gave up 2 bases, with 9 bases separating them. The length of the CDR3 is 15 residues.

Worth noting for this clone: In the same sample, other DNA sequences code for this CDR3. The genes are TRBV28 and TRBJ1-2; the D gene is possibly TRBD1 (5 bases). Germline V gene data show CDR1 as MDHEN and CDR2 as SYDVKM. The CDR3 totals 13 residues. V gave up 3 bases and J gave up 4 bases, with 9 bases separating them. The CDR3 DNA follows: TGTGCCAGCAGTTTGGGCAGGGCCTATGGCTACACCTTC. Protein: CASSLGRAYGYTF.

This chain joins TRBV12-5 and TRBJ1-2, with 7 bases that match TRBD1. Germline CDR1 is LGHNT and CDR2 is FRNRAP. The CDR3 spans 16 residues. V was clipped by 5 bases and J by 8 bases; unmatched bases: 17. DNA for the CDR3: TGTGCTAGTGGTATGGAGCCTCCGGGACAGACAAGCGGCTACACCTTC. Amino acid sequence: CASGMEPPGQTSGYTF.

The chain has TRBV19 and TRBJ1-5, with TRBD1 matching over 9 bases. This CDR3 contains 17 residues. The V and J ends lost 7 bases and 4 bases, in that order; junction bases with no gene match: 14. The germline V gene has CDR1 LNHDA and CDR2 SQIVND (reference sequence). CDR3 nucleotides: TGTGCCAGTACCCCTAAGGACAGGGGCGAGTTTAATCAGCCCCAGCATTTT. Protein: CASTPKDRGEFNQPQHF. The variable domain in full, completed from reference TRBV19 and TRBJ1-5, reads DGGITQSPKYLFRKEGQNVTLSCEQNLNHDAMYWYRQDPGQGLRLIYYSQIVNDFQKGDIAEGYSVSREKKESFPLTVTSAQKNPTAFYLCASTPKDRGEFNQPQHFGDGTRLSIL.

The CDR3 nucleotides are TGTGCCCCGCGGCCAGGGAGGACAGGGTTTAAGTCTGGAAACACCATATATTTT. This gives the protein CAPRPGRTGFKSGNTIYF. V usage is TRBV28 and J usage is TRBJ1-3, with 8 bases fitting TRBD1. Germline trimming cut 11 bases from V and 1 base from J; bases unmatched to any gene: 19. Germline values: CDR1 MDHEN, CDR2 SYDVKM. CDR3 size: 18 residues.

The chain uses TRBV2 and TRBJ1-1; D is possibly TRBD1 (5 bases). Trimming removed 3 bases from V and 1 base from J, with 9 bases in between. Germline loops: CDR1 SNHLY, CDR2 FYNNEI. The CDR3 is 14 amino acids. The CDR3 coding sequence is TGTGCCAGCAGTGACAGGAGGGGGAACACTGAAGCTTTCTTT. It specifies CASSDRRGNTEAFF.

Details on this clone: The same CDR3 is also encoded by other DNA sequences in this sample. V gene TRBV6-5 combines with J gene TRBJ1-1, with 7 bases that match TRBD1. The J segment lost 5 bases and the V segment lost 6 bases, leaving 0 bases of the junction unmatched. The CDR3 contains 11 residues. CDR1 is MNHEY and CDR2 is SVGAGI in the germline V gene. This CDR3 reads CASRQGTEAFF. CDR3 coding DNA: TGTGCCAGCAGACAGGGGACTGAAGCTTTCTTT.

This clone was counted between two and nine times. The chain uses TRBV19 and TRBJ1-2; D may be TRBD1 (6 bases). This CDR3 spans 13 amino acids. Trimming removed 5 bases from V and 3 bases from J, with 10 bases in between. In germline, CDR1 is LNHDA, CDR2 SQIVND (reference sequence). CDR3 in amino acids: CASSVGQHYGYTF. Here the CDR3 DNA reads TGTGCCAGTAGTGTCGGACAGCACTATGGCTACACCTTC.

The gene calls are TRBV7-3 and TRBJ1-1, with D possibly TRBD1 on 5 matching bases. The V gene lost 2 bases and the J gene lost 0 bases, with 16 bases spanning the gap. Germline assignment: CDR1 SGHTA and CDR2 FQGTGA. The CDR3 runs to 17 residues. The CDR3 DNA reads as TGTGCCAGCAGCTTAGCCAGGGCTTCCAGGGTGAACACTGAAGCTTTCTTT. Translation gives CASSLARASRVNTEAFF.

The chain couples TRBV29-1 to TRBJ2-1, with TRBD2 identical over 13 bases. Trimming removed 4 bases from V and 8 bases from J; junction bases left unmatched: 17. CDR1 is SQVTM, CDR2 ANQGSEA, per germline. This CDR3 is built from 18 residues. CDR3 amino acids: CSVAYSLGLAGVVDEQFF. CDR3 DNA sequence: TGCAGCGTTGCCTATAGCTTAGGACTAGCGGGAGTCGTCGATGAGCAGTTCTTC.

The rearrangement uses TRBV28 and TRBJ2-1, with D maybe TRBD2 (5 bases). Per the germline V gene, CDR1 is MDHEN and CDR2 is SYDVKM. Trimming stripped 1 base from V and 9 bases from J, with 10 bases between. This CDR3 is 13 amino acids long. CDR3 amino acids: CASSLLSRVEQFF. The CDR3 nucleotides read TGTGCCAGCAGTTTATTGTCGCGGGTTGAGCAGTTCTTC.

V and J are TRBV2 and TRBJ1-5; D remains ambiguous. Germline CDR1 SNHLY, CDR2 FYNNEI. Trimming took off 6 bases at V and 0 bases at J, with 12 bases between the two ends. The CDR3 length is 15 residues. Here the CDR3 DNA reads TGTGCCAGCAGCAAGACTGATAATAGCAATCAGCCCCAGCATTTT. Protein: CASSKTDNSNQPQHF.

This rearrangement joins TRBV7-2 to TRBJ2-3; 7 nucleotides match TRBD1. The germline CDR1 and CDR2 sequences are SGHTA and FQGNSA. The CDR3 is 15 amino acids. The trim removed 5 bases at V and 3 bases at J, leaving 8 bases unmatched. This CDR3 reads CASSPRGPATDTQYF. CDR3 coding DNA: TGTGCCAGCAGCCCTAGGGGGCCAGCGACAGATACGCAGTATTTT.

This chain joins TRBV19 and TRBJ1-2; D is unclear. Germline CDR1 and CDR2: LNHDA and SQIVND (reference sequence). With 1 base removed from V and 2 bases from J, the gap between germline ends came to 14 bases. The CDR3 length is 16 residues. The CDR3 coding sequence is TGTGCCAGTAGTATAGGAGACAAACACCGGAACTATGGCTACACCTTC. It specifies CASSIGDKHRNYGYTF.

The chain employs TRBV27 and TRBJ2-5, with D unresolved. The CDR3 loop spans 16 amino acids. V was pared by 8 bases and J by 1 base, with 20 bases between. The germline V gene has CDR1 MNHEY and CDR2 SMNVEV (reference sequence). The CDR3 region is CASPGRVPVTQETQYF. In DNA, the CDR3 is TGTGCCAGCCCCGGCCGGGTGCCAGTGACCCAAGAGACCCAGTACTTC.